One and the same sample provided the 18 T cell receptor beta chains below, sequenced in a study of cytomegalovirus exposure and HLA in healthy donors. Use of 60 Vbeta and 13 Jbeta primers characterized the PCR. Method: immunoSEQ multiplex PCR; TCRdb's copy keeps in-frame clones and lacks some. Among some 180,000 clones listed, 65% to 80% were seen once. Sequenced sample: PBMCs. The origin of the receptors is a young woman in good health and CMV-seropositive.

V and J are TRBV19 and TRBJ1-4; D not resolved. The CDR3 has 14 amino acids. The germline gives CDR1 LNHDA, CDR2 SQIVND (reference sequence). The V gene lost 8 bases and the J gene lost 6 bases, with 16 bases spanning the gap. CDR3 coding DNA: TGTGCCAGTCTCCATCGGGGTGGGGATGAAAAACTGTTTTTT. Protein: CASLHRGGDEKLFF.

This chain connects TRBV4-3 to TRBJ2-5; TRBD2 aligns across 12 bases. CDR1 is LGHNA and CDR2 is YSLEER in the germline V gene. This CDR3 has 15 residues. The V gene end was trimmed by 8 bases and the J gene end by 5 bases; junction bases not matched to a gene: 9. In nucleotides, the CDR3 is TGCGCCAGCTCCCAAAGGCTAGCGGGGGGGGAGACCCAGTACTTC. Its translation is CASSQRLAGGETQYF.

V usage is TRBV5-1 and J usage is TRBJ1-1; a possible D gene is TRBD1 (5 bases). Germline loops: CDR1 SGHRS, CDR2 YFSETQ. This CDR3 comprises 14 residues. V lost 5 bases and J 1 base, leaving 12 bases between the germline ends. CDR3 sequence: CASSVGDTNTEAFF. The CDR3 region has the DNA TGCGCCAGCAGTGTAGGGGATACGAACACTGAAGCTTTCTTT.

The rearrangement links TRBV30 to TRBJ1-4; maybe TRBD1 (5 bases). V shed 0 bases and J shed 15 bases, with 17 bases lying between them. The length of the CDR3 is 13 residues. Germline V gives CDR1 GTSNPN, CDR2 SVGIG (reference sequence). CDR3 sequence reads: CAWSVATASGVFF. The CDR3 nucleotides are TGTGCCTGGAGTGTCGCGACAGCCTCGGGGGTGTTTTTT.

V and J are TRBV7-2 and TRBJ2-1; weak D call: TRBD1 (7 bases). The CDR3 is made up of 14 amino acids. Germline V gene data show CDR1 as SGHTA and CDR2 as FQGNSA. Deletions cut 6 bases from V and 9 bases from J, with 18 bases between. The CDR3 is CASRPRQGLVEQFF. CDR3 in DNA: TGTGCCAGCAGACCCCGACAGGGACTCGTTGAGCAGTTCTTC. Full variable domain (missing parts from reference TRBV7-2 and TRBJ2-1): GAGVSQSPSNKVTEKGKDVELRCDPISGHTALYWYRQSLGQGLEFLIYFQGNSAPDKSGLPSDRFSAERTGGSVSTLTIQRTQQEDSAVYLCASRPRQGLVEQFFGPGTRLTVL.

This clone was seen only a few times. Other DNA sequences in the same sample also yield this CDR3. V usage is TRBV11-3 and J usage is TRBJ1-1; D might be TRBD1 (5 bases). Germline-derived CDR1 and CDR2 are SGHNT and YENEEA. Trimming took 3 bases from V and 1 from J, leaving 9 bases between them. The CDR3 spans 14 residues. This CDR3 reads CASSLGQGNTEAFF. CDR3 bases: TGTGCCAGCAGCTTGGGGCAGGGGAACACTGAAGCTTTCTTT.

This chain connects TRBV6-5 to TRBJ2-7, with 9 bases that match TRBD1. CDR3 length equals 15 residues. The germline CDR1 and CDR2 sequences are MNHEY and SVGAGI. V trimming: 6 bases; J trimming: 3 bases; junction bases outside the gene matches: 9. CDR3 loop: CASRDPGQGYYEQYF. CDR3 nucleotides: TGTGCCAGCAGGGACCCGGGACAGGGCTACTACGAGCAGTACTTC.

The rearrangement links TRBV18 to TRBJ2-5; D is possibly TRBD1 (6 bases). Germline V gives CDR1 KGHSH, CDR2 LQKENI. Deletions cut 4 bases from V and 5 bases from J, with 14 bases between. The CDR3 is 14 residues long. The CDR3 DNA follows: TGTGCCAGCTCACGGGCAACAGGGTCGGAGACCCAGTACTTC. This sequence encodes CASSRATGSETQYF.

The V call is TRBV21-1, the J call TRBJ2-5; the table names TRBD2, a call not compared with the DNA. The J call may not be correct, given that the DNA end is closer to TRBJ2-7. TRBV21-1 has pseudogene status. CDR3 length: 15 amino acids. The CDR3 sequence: CASSKTNPGDYEQYF. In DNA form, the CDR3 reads TGTGCCAGCAGCAAAACTAATCCCGGGGACTACGAGCAGTACTTC.

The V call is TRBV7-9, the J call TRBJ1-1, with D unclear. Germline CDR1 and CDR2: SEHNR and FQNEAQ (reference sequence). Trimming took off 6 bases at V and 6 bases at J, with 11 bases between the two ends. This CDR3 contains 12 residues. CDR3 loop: CASRWGVAEAFF. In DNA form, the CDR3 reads TGTGCCAGCAGATGGGGAGTCGCTGAAGCTTTCTTT.

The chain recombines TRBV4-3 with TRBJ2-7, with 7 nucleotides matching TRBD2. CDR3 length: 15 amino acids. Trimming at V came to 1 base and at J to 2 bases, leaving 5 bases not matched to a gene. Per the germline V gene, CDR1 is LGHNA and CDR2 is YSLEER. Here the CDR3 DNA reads TGCGCCAGCAGCCAAGGGACCACTAGCGCCTACGAGCAGTACTTC. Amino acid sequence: CASSQGTTSAYEQYF.

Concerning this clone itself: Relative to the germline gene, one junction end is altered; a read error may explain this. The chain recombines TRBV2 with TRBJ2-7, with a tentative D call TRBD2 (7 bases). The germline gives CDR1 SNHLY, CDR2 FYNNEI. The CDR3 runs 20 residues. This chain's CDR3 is CASSDTRGRRVVGRFYGQYF. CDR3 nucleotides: TGTGCCAGCAGTGACACCCGGGGGCGACGAGTGGTCGGGAGGTTCTACGGGCAGTACTTC.

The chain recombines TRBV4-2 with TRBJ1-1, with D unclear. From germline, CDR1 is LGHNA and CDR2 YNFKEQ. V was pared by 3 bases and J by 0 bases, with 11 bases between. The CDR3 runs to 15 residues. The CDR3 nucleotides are TGTGCCAGCAGCCAGGCGGGGAACATGAACACTGAAGCTTTCTTT. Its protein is CASSQAGNMNTEAFF.

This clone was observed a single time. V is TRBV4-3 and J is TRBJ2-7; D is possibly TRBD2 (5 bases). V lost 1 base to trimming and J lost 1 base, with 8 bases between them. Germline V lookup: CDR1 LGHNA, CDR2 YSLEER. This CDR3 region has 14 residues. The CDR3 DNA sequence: TGCGCCAGCAGCCAAGTGCGGGCGTCCTACGAGCAGTACTTC. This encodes CASSQVRASYEQYF.

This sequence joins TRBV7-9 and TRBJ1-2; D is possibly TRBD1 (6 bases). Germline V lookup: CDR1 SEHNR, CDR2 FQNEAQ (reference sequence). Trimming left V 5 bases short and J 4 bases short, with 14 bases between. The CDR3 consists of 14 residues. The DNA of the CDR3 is TGTGCCAGCAGCGGAACAGGGCTCGGCTATGGCTACACCTTC. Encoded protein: CASSGTGLGYGYTF. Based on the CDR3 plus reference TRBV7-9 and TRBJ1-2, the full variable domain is DTGVSQNPRHKITKRGQNVTFRCDPISEHNRLYWYRQTLGQGPEFLTYFQNEAQLEKSRLLSDRFSAERPKGSFSTLEIQRTEQGDSAMYLCASSGTGLGYGYTFGSGTRLTVV.

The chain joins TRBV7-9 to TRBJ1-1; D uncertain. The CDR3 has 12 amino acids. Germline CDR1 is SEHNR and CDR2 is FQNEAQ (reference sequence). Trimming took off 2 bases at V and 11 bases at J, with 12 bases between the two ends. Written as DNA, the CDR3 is TGTGCCAGCAGCTTATTGGCGTCGGGGGCTTTCTTT. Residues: CASSLLASGAFF. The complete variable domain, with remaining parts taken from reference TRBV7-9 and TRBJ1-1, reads DTGVSQNPRHKITKRGQNVTFRCDPISEHNRLYWYRQTLGQGPEFLTYFQNEAQLEKSRLLSDRFSAERPKGSFSTLEIQRTEQGDSAMYLCASSLLASGAFFGQGTRLTVV.

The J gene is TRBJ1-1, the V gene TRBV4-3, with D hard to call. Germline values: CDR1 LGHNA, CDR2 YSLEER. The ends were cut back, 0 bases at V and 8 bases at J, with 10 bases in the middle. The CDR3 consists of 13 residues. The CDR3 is CASSQDLGREAFF. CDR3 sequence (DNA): TGCGCCAGCAGCCAAGATCTCGGGAGAGAAGCTTTCTTT.

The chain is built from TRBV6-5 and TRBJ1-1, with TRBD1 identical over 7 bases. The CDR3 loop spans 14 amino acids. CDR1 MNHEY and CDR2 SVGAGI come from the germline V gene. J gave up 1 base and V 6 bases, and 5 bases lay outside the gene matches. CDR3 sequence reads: CASRPGGSNTEAFF. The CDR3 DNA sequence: TGTGCCAGCAGGCCAGGGGGATCGAACACTGAAGCTTTCTTT.